This T cell receptor beta chain is drawn from a study of blood T cells in healthy people across ages. The study's findings and limits: Higher diversity, along with more naive CD4+ cells, distinguished long-lived donors from aged donors. Underestimates were what the diversity estimates from one million T cells were considered to be.

Comment on this clonotype: Its antigen remains unknown.

Then a second PCR, running roughly 7 to 11 cycles, was carried out with a sample-barcoded 5' primer and a J-beta primer mix. Each cDNA was tagged by a template-switch adaptor containing 12 random nucleotides. TCRdb recomputed calls from the 5' RACE reads with MiXCR, one row per CDR3 protein. In the table there are approximately 1,700,000 distinct CDR3 sequences, about two fifths of which are singletons. The CDR3 has 15 amino acids. Per germline, CDR1 LGHNA and CDR2 YSLEER. Trimming cost V 0 bases and J 3 bases, with 12 bases left between them. Sequencing was performed on blood. The rearrangement links TRBV4-3 to TRBJ2-7; no clear D gene. The sequence came from a human donor in good health. The CDR3 DNA follows: TGCGCCAGCAGCCAAGATACTAACCCTGTCTACGAGCAGTACTTC. This codes for CASSQDTNPVYEQYF.